The entry below gives a single T cell receptor (beta chain) sequence along with its context. V shed 3 bases and J shed 7 bases, with 10 bases lying between them. The CDR3 runs to 12 residues. From germline, CDR1 is SGHKS and CDR2 YYEKEE (reference sequence). TCRdb analysed the RT-PCR reads with MiXCR anew, one entry per CDR3 protein. This table has a few hundred thousand distinct CDR3 sequences, around 40% appearing once. This entry comes from a study of patients and donors after allogeneic stem cell transplantation. This receptor was identified in a human donor who was either an allogeneic HSCT recipient or a stem cell or donor lymphocyte infusion donor (not recorded which). It is not recorded whose cells these are; they may come from a transplant donor. The V and J genes are TRBV5-5 and TRBJ1-1; a possible D gene is TRBD1 (6 bases). The specimen was blood, either unsorted or a sorted T cell fraction (not recorded which). CDR3 amino acids: CASSSRQDEAFF. The CDR3 DNA follows: TGTGCCAGCAGCTCCAGACAGGATGAAGCTTTCTTT.